This is a list of T cell receptor beta chains from one sample in a study of blood T cell repertoires in COVID-19. The table came from immunoSEQ multiplex PCR; TCRdb's copy has only in-frame clones and leaves some out. The sample yields approximately 290,000 clones, 70% to 90% seen once. Sequences were obtained from PBMCs or T cells enriched from blood (not recorded which). The receptor source for this set is a woman aged 25 to 39 who had recovered from COVID-19. The CDR3 runs from the conserved cysteine through the conserved F or W. D genes are given only for firm matches. Some rows mark clone size as missing; the rest say once, few, many or name a class of expanded clone.

TRBJ2-1,TRBV7-6,TRBD2,15,.,TGTGCCAGCAGCTTAGGCGGGAGATCTTTCGATGAGCAGTTCTTC,CASSLGGRSFDEQFF
TRBJ1-1,TRBV3-1/TRBV3-2,.,14,.,TGTGCCAGCAGCCTTGTAGTAGGGGACACTGAAGCTTTCTTT,CASSLVVGDTEAFF
TRBJ1-3,TRBV15,.,15,.,TGTGCCACCAGCAGAGACGGGGGGCTTGGAAACACCATATATTTT,CATSRDGGLGNTIYF
TRBJ2-7,TRBV28,TRBD2,13,.,TGTGCCAGCAGTTTAGGGGGGGGCTACGAGCAGTACTTC,CASSLGGGYEQYF
TRBJ2-1,TRBV7-3,.,13,.,TGTGCCAGCAGCTCCCGCCTCTCGCGGGAGCAGTTCTTC,CASSSRLSREQFF
TRBJ1-2,TRBV27,.,15,.,TGTGCCAGCAGTTTATCCCCAGGGCTCTCTTATGGCTACACCTTC,CASSLSPGLSYGYTF
TRBJ1-5,TRBV7-8,.,14,.,TGTGCCAGCAGCCACTACCCCCGAAATCAGCCCCAGCATTTT,CASSHYPRNQPQHF
TRBJ1-2,TRBV19,.,17,.,TGTGCCAGTAGTATAAGCGGGACGGCGGTGATTGGGTATGGCTACACCTTC,CASSISGTAVIGYGYTF
TRBJ1-1,TRBV5-1,TRBD1,15,.,TGCGCCAGCAGCTTAACAGGGGTAGGAAACACTGAAGCTTTCTTT,CASSLTGVGNTEAFF
TRBJ1-1,TRBV4-1,TRBD1,15,.,TGCGCCAGCAGCCTCGCACCTACAGGGGGCACTGAAGCTTTCTTT,CASSLAPTGGTEAFF
TRBJ1-6,TRBV6-5,TRBD1,15,.,TGTGCCAGCAAGATTTCCGGGACAGCAAATTCACCCCTCCACTTT,CASKISGTANSPLHF
TRBJ2-4,TRBV10-2,.,15,.,TGCGCCAGCAGTGGGGGAGGTGGGACCAAAAACATTCAGTACTTC,CASSGGGGTKNIQYF
TRBJ2-7,TRBV6-6,.,14,few,TGTGCCAGCAGCCGCAGACAGGCGGCGGACGAGCAGTACTTC,CASSRRQAADEQYF
TRBJ1-4,TRBV2,.,14,.,TGTGCCAGCCGTTTAGGGGCCAATAATGAAAAACTGTTTTTT,CASRLGANNEKLFF
TRBJ1-3,TRBV5-1,.,13,few,TGCGCCAGCAGCTTGACACCAGGAAACACCATATATTTT,CASSLTPGNTIYF
TRBJ1-5,TRBV5-6,.,15,.,TGTGCCAGCAGCTTGGGGGCAGGTAGCAATCAGCCCCAGCATTTT,CASSLGAGSNQPQHF
TRBJ1-1,TRBV25-1,TRBD1,13,.,TGTGCCAGCAGGGACAGGGGTTTCACTGAAGCTTTCTTT,CASRDRGFTEAFF
TRBJ2-7,TRBV6-2/TRBV6-3,.,13,once,TGTGCCAGCAGTTTTGTACATGCCTACGAGCAGTACTTC,CASSFVHAYEQYF
TRBJ2-7,TRBV18,TRBD1,13,once,TGTGCCAGCTCGCAGGGGGAGTCCTACGAGCAGTACTTC,CASSQGESYEQYF
TRBJ2-7,TRBV6-2/TRBV6-3,.,14,.,TGTGCCAGCAGTTCCCCGGGGATGTTCACCGAGCAGTACTTC,CASSSPGMFTEQYF
TRBJ1-3,TRBV6-4,TRBD1,14,.,TGTGCCAGCAGGGTACAGGGGACTGGAAACACCATATATTTT,CASRVQGTGNTIYF
TRBJ2-7,TRBV7-2,TRBD1,15,.,TGTGCCAGCAGCTTCGGGACAGGGAGCCCCTACGAGCAGTACTTC,CASSFGTGSPYEQYF
TRBJ1-3,TRBV10-2,.,14,.,TGCGCCAGCAGTGTGGCAGGCTCTGGAAACACCATATATTTT,CASSVAGSGNTIYF
TRBJ1-2,TRBV20-1,TRBD1,11,.,TGCAGTGCCAGGGGGGACTATGGCTACACCTTC,CSARGDYGYTF
TRBJ1-5,TRBV7-8,.,16,.,TGTGCCAGCAGCCTCCAACAGGTGTATAGCAATCAGCCCCAGCATTTT,CASSLQQVYSNQPQHF
TRBJ2-5,TRBV4-1,TRBD2,15,.,TGCGCCAGCAGCCAAGTGGGACTAGCGGTAGAGACCCAGTACTTC,CASSQVGLAVETQYF
TRBJ1-3,TRBV15,.,15,.,TGTGCCACCAGGATACAGGGCTCGGATGGAAACACCATATATTTT,CATRIQGSDGNTIYF
TRBJ2-1,TRBV5-1,.,16,.,TGCGCCAGCAGCCCCCCCGTGGGGGGTCCCTACAATGAGCAGTTCTTC,CASSPPVGGPYNEQFF
TRBJ2-2,TRBV9,.,14,.,TGTGCCAGCAGCGTAGAAGGGGTCACCGGGGAGCTGTTTTTT,CASSVEGVTGELFF
TRBJ1-6,TRBV28,.,14,.,TGTGCCAGCAGAACTCGGGAAGATAATTCACCCCTCCACTTT,CASRTREDNSPLHF
TRBJ1-5,TRBV7-8,TRBD1,22,.,TGTGCCAGCAGCGGAAGCGTTTCAGGGGGCTTTTCTACCCCATATAGCAATCAGCCCCAGCATTTT,CASSGSVSGGFSTPYSNQPQHF
TRBJ1-6,TRBV14,.,15,.,TGTGCCAGCAGCCAAAGGGGCCTCGAGCATTCACCCCTCCACTTT,CASSQRGLEHSPLHF
TRBJ2-3,TRBV19,.,16,.,TGTGCCAGTAGTCCTAGGGGGGGAACTAGCACAGATACGCAGTATTTT,CASSPRGGTSTDTQYF
TRBJ2-2,TRBV2,.,15,.,TGTGCCAGCAGCCTAAGGACTGGGAAGACCGGGGAGCTGTTTTTT,CASSLRTGKTGELFF
TRBJ2-3,TRBV5-5,.,17,.,TGTGCCAGCAGTTCCAAAGGTGGCCGGGTAGTGAAAAATACGCAGTATTTT,CASSSKGGRVVKNTQYF
TRBJ2-3,TRBV7-6,TRBD2,15,once,TGTGCCAGCAGCGTTAGCGGGGGGAACACAGATACGCAGTATTTT,CASSVSGGNTDTQYF
TRBJ1-5,TRBV5-7,TRBD1,17,.,TGTGCCAGCAGCTTGGCCAGGGGGCCGGACAGTTATCAGCCCCAGCATTTT,CASSLARGPDSYQPQHF
TRBJ2-1,TRBV27,.,17,.,TGTGCCAGCAGTTTACGGGGGAGAGGGAACCCCTACAATGAGCAGTTCTTC,CASSLRGRGNPYNEQFF
TRBJ2-7,TRBV28,.,12,.,TGTGCCAGCAGTCGACAGTACTACGAGCAGTACTTC,CASSRQYYEQYF
TRBJ1-5,TRBV19,TRBD1,17,once,TGTGCCAGTAGTAGCGGGCCCGGGACAGGCAGCAATCAGCCCCAGCATTTT,CASSSGPGTGSNQPQHF
TRBJ2-6,TRBV28,.,15,.,TGTGCCAGCAGAGCTACAGGGCCTGGGGCCAACGTCCTGACTTTC,CASRATGPGANVLTF
TRBJ1-6,TRBV5-1,TRBD1,15,.,TGCGCCAGCGCCCAATGGCAGGGGGAGGATTCACCCCTCCACTTT,CASAQWQGEDSPLHF
TRBJ2-3,TRBV5-4,.,16,.,TGTGCCAGCAGCTTGGGAGCGGGTCGGGGGTCAGATACGCAGTATTTT,CASSLGAGRGSDTQYF
TRBJ1-3,TRBV3-1/TRBV3-2,.,15,.,TGTGCCAGCAGCCAAGGCAGGTCCTCTGGAAACACCATATATTTT,CASSQGRSSGNTIYF
TRBJ1-5,TRBV7-9,.,12,.,TGTGCCAGCAGCTTAAAGGGGCACTCCCAGCATTTT,CASSLKGHSQHF
TRBJ1-1,TRBV10-2,.,13,.,TGCGCCAGCAGTGTATTGCAGGGGACTGAAGCTTTCTTT,CASSVLQGTEAFF
TRBJ2-7,TRBV4-2,TRBD2,16,.,TGTGCCAGCAGCCAAGAGTTGTCGGGAGGGTCCTACGAGCAGTACTTC,CASSQELSGGSYEQYF
TRBJ1-2,TRBV3-1/TRBV3-2,.,18,.,TGTGCCAGCAGCCAAGCGGGGGTGATGTGGGGGGGTAACTATGGCTACACCTTC,CASSQAGVMWGGNYGYTF
TRBJ2-7,TRBV5-1,.,12,.,TGCGCCAGCAGCTTGAACGGGGGCGAGCAGTACTTC,CASSLNGGEQYF
TRBJ1-6,TRBV27,.,15,many,TGTGCCAGCAGTTTATGGAGCTCCTATAATTCACCCCTCCACTTT,CASSLWSSYNSPLHF
TRBJ2-1,TRBV20-1,.,10,once,TGCAGTGCGGAGGCTTTTGGGGTGATCTTC,CSAEAFGVIF
TRBJ1-5,TRBV28,TRBD1,16,.,TGTGCCAGCAGTTCCCTCGGGACAGGGGGCGGTCAGCCCCAGCATTTT,CASSSLGTGGGQPQHF
TRBJ1-5,TRBV7-2,.,14,.,TGTGCCAGCAGCCAAAATGGCCTCAATCAGCCCCAGCATTTT,CASSQNGLNQPQHF
TRBJ2-5,TRBV9,.,13,.,TGTGCCAGCAGCGTAGGACAGAAAGAGACCCAGTACTTC,CASSVGQKETQYF
TRBJ2-4,TRBV18,TRBD1,15,.,TGTGCCAGCTCACCCGGGACAGGGGGCAGTAACATTCAGTACTTC,CASSPGTGGSNIQYF